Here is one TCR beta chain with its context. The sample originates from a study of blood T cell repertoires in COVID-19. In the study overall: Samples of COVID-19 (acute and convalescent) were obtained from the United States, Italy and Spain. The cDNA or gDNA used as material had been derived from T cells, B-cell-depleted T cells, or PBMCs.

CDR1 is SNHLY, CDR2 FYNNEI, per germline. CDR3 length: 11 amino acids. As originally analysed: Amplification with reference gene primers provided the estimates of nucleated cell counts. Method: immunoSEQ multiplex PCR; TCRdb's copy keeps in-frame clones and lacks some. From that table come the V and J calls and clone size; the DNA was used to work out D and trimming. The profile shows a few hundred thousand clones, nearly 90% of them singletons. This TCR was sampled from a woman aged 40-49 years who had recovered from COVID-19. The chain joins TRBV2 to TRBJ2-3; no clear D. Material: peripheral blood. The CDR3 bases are TGTGAATCGAGGTCGATAGATACGCAGTATTTT. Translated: CESRSIDTQYF.